The 13 T cell receptor beta chains below come from one sample, sequenced in a study of blood T cell repertoires in COVID-19. The protocol was immunoSEQ multiplex PCR, while the TCRdb copy is restricted to in-frame clones and leaves out a portion. The sample records 110,000 to 150,000 clones, 70% to 90% being singletons. The sequencing input was peripheral blood. These receptors were collected from a woman at least 80 years old with acute or convalescent COVID-19.

The chain carries TRBV9 and TRBJ2-3, with 10 bases identical to TRBD2. Trimming at V came to 0 bases and at J to 6 bases, leaving 10 bases not matched to a gene. The CDR3 loop spans 17 amino acids. Germline CDR1 and CDR2: SGDLS and YYNGEE. DNA of the CDR3: TGTGCCAGCAGCGTAGGCTTCCTAGCGGGGGCGGGGGATACGCAGTATTTT. It yields the protein CASSVGFLAGAGDTQYF.

This clone was counted only a few times. The chain recombines TRBV6-5 with TRBJ1-3; tentatively, D is TRBD1 (5 bases). The V and J ends lost 5 bases and 1 base respectively, with 9 bases between them. The CDR3 runs to 14 residues. The germline CDR1 and CDR2 sequences are MNHEY and SVGAGI. CDR3 region: CASSLGGSGNTIYF. CDR3 in DNA: TGTGCCAGCAGTCTCGGGGGTTCTGGAAACACCATATATTTT.

This chain joins TRBV7-2 and TRBJ2-1; no clear D gene. The germline V gene has CDR1 SGHTA and CDR2 FQGNSA. Deletions cut 3 bases from V and 5 bases from J, with 11 bases between. CDR3 size: 14 residues. The CDR3 reads CASSLVRSHNEQFF. CDR3 coding DNA: TGTGCCAGCAGCTTGGTGCGGTCCCACAATGAGCAGTTCTTC.

V gene TRBV19 combines with J gene TRBJ1-1, with 9 bases matching TRBD1. CDR3 size: 15 residues. Trimming cost V 5 bases and J 5 bases; bases outside gene matches: 9. The germline V gene has CDR1 LNHDA and CDR2 SQIVND (reference sequence). CDR3 loop: CASSPRQGVKTEAFF. The CDR3 region has the DNA TGTGCCAGTAGTCCGCGACAGGGGGTAAAAACTGAAGCTTTCTTT.

The chain joins TRBV29-1 to TRBJ1-2; unclear D gene. The V end was cut by 1 base, the J end by 8 bases, with 14 bases between. This CDR3 is 13 amino acids long. CDR1 and CDR2 from the germline V gene are SQVTM and ANQGSEA. CDR3 sequence: CSVEGSWRGGYTF. DNA of the CDR3: TGCAGCGTTGAAGGTTCGTGGCGAGGGGGCTACACCTTC. Full variable domain (outside the CDR3, taken from reference TRBV29-1 and TRBJ1-2): SAVISQKPSRDICQRGTSLTIQCQVDSQVTMMFWYRQQPGQSLTLIATANQGSEATYESGFVIDKFPISRPNLTFSTLTVSNMSPEDSSIYLCSVEGSWRGGYTFGSGTRLTVV.

This chain links TRBV5-1 with TRBJ1-4; 7 nucleotides match TRBD1. Germline CDR1 SGHRS, CDR2 YFSETQ. This CDR3 region has 13 residues. V shed 5 bases and J 7 bases; nucleotides not matched to a gene: 5. For the CDR3, the DNA is TGCGCCAGCAGTCTGCCAGGGGGTGAAAAACTGTTTTTT. Amino acids: CASSLPGGEKLFF.

The V call is TRBV21-1, the J call TRBJ1-2; the table's D call of TRBD1 was not tested on the DNA. TRBV21-1 is given as a pseudogene. The CDR3 length is 16 residues. In DNA form, the CDR3 reads TGTGCCAGCAGCAAAGCCGGAGGGACAGTTAACTATGGCTACACCTTC. It translates to CASSKAGGTVNYGYTF.

The CDR3 DNA is TGTGCCAGTAGTGCCGCGGTGGGACAGGGGGCAAGGCAGTACTTC. It is translated as CASSAAVGQGARQYF. This chain links TRBV19 with TRBJ2-7; TRBD1 agrees at 12 bases. V shed 5 bases and J 9 bases; nucleotides not matched to a gene: 11. CDR1 and CDR2 from the germline V gene are LNHDA and SQIVND (reference sequence). The CDR3 extends over 15 amino acids.

This clone is a singleton in its sample. The gene calls are TRBV5-5 and TRBJ2-3; possible D gene TRBD2, 5 bases. Trimming removed 5 bases at V and 3 bases at J, with 13 bases between. Germline V gene sequence: CDR1 SGHKS, CDR2 YYEKEE (reference sequence). This CDR3 is built from 14 residues. CDR3 sequence reads: CASRSAPGTDTQYF. In nucleotides, the CDR3 is TGTGCCAGCAGGAGCGCGCCGGGGACAGATACGCAGTATTTT.

On this clone itself: The germline gene is not matched at one end of the junction; a read error may be the cause. This chain joins TRBV7-7 and TRBJ1-5; D is ambiguous. Per germline, CDR1 SSHAT and CDR2 FNYEAQ (reference sequence). This CDR3 spans 17 amino acids. The CDR3 DNA is TGTGCTAGCAGCCCACCCGCGCTGGCGGAGGGAGGTCAGCCCCAGCATTTT. It is translated as CASSPPALAEGGQPQHF.

This rearrangement joins TRBV11-2 to TRBJ2-3; the match to TRBD2 covers 7 bases. Germline V gene data show CDR1 as SGHAT and CDR2 as FQNNGV. Trimming cost V 4 bases and J 1 base; bases outside gene matches: 8. CDR3 length: 16 residues. This CDR3 is CASSSAPTSGTDTQYF. CDR3 bases: TGTGCCAGCAGCTCCGCCCCCACTAGCGGCACAGATACGCAGTATTTT.

The genes are TRBV3-1 (or the pseudogene TRBV3-2) and TRBJ1-4, with 8 positions matching TRBD1. This CDR3 spans 14 amino acids. CDR1 and CDR2 (germline): LGHDT, YNNKEL (reference sequence). V lost 4 bases, J lost 11 bases, and 9 bases stayed unmatched. CDR3 residues: CASSRSQGVNKLFF. The CDR3 DNA sequence: TGTGCCAGCAGCCGATCACAGGGGGTTAATAAACTGTTTTTT.

In its sample, this clone was seen once. CDR3 protein: CASSQRVGGVGNTGELFF. The CDR3 bases are TGTGCCAGCAGCCAGAGGGTGGGAGGGGTTGGTAACACCGGGGAGCTGTTTTTT. J is TRBJ2-2 and V is TRBV9; 7 bases agree with TRBD2. This CDR3 has 18 amino acids. Trimming took 4 bases from V and 2 from J; bases not matched to a gene: 14. Germline V gene lookup returns CDR1 SGDLS and CDR2 YYNGEE. Looking up the rest from reference TRBV9 and TRBJ2-2 gives the full variable domain: DSGVTQTPKHLITATGQRVTLRCSPRSGDLSVYWYQQSLDQGLQFLIQYYNGEERAKGNILERFSAQQFPDLHSELNLSSLELGDSALYFCASSQRVGGVGNTGELFFGEGSRLTVL.